A single sample is the source of the 25 T cell receptor beta chains below, sequenced in a study of tumor-infiltrating lymphocytes in localized non-small cell lung cancer. The protocol was immunoSEQ multiplex PCR, while the TCRdb copy is restricted to in-frame clones and leaves out a portion. The sample holds 10,000 to 13,000 clones, about three fifths seen once. The sequenced sample was lung tumor tissue. The receptors come from a human donor with non-small cell lung cancer.

This clone was seen a handful of times. This chain uses TRBV15 with TRBJ2-1, with D possibly matching TRBD2 (5 bases). V lost 0 bases and J lost 0, with 9 bases in between. Germline CDR1 LNHNV, CDR2 YYDKDF (reference sequence). This CDR3 spans 16 amino acids. The CDR3 region is CATSRDLALSYNEQFF. The DNA for the CDR3 is TGTGCCACCAGCAGAGATTTAGCGCTCTCCTACAATGAGCAGTTCTTC. The full variable domain, in which reference TRBV15 and TRBJ2-1 provide the parts outside the CDR3, is DAMVIQNPRYQVTQFGKPVTLSCSQTLNHNVMYWYQQKSSQAPKLLFHYYDKDFNNEADTPDNFQSRRPNTSFCFLDIRSPGLGDTAMYLCATSRDLALSYNEQFFGPGTRLTVL.

In its sample, this clone ranks as medium-sized. The chain recombines TRBV11-3 with TRBJ2-3; D remains unclear. Trimming stripped 1 base from V and 1 base from J, with 6 bases between. The germline V gene has CDR1 SGHNT and CDR2 YENEEA. CDR3 size: 14 residues. The CDR3 spells CASSLGVGTDTQYF. CDR3 nucleotide sequence: TGTGCCAGCAGCTTAGGCGTGGGCACAGATACGCAGTATTTT.

This clone was recorded once. V gene TRBV15 combines with J gene TRBJ2-7, with no clear D. Trimming took off 0 bases at V and 3 bases at J, with 6 bases between the two ends. The germline V gene encodes CDR1 LNHNV and CDR2 YYDKDF (reference sequence). The CDR3 runs to 13 residues. CDR3 loop: CATSREGNYEQYF. Written as DNA, the CDR3 is TGTGCCACCAGCAGAGAGGGGAACTACGAGCAGTACTTC.

J is TRBJ1-1 and V is TRBV30, with D uncertain. CDR3 length equals 14 residues. V gave up 5 bases and J gave up 4 bases, with 17 bases separating them. Germline lookup yields CDR1 GTSNPN and CDR2 SVGIG (reference sequence). CDR3 sequence reads: CAWAQQRFFTEAFF. The CDR3 nucleotides are TGTGCCTGGGCCCAACAGAGATTCTTCACTGAAGCTTTCTTT.

The chain employs TRBV4-2 and TRBJ2-3; 8 bases match TRBD2. Germline V gene sequence: CDR1 LGHNA, CDR2 YNFKEQ. The CDR3 is 17 amino acids. V gave up 1 base and J gave up 0 bases; unmatched junction bases: 6. CDR3 sequence reads: CASSQAGTSGSTDTQYF. As DNA, the CDR3 is TGTGCCAGCAGCCAAGCAGGAACTAGCGGTAGCACAGATACGCAGTATTTT.

The sample holds one count of this clone. The chain carries TRBV29-1 and TRBJ2-5; 10 bases fit TRBD1. CDR1 and CDR2 from the germline V gene are SQVTM and ANQGSEA. This CDR3 is built from 16 residues. The ends lost 0 bases at V and 4 bases at J; junction bases unmatched: 8. The CDR3 DNA sequence: TGCAGCGTTGAAGATCTCTTGGACAGGGGGGTAGAGACCCAGTACTTC. As protein: CSVEDLLDRGVETQYF.

The chain uses TRBV6-1 and TRBJ2-7; 10 nucleotides line up with TRBD1. Germline V gene lookup returns CDR1 MNHNS and CDR2 SASEGT. This CDR3 region has 14 residues. V shed 5 bases, J shed 6 bases, and the junction held 7 bases outside the gene matches. The CDR3: CASSPFGTGVEQYF. The CDR3 nucleotides are TGTGCCAGCAGTCCCTTCGGGACAGGGGTCGAGCAGTACTTC.

The chain uses TRBV5-1 and TRBJ2-2; 10 bases map to TRBD2. The CDR3 consists of 16 residues. Germline CDR1 reads SGHRS; CDR2 reads YFSETQ. V lost 0 bases, J lost 3 bases, and 2 bases stayed unmatched. The CDR3 DNA sequence: TGCGCCAGCAGCTTGGGTACTAGCGGGGACACCGGGGAGCTGTTTTTT. Its protein is CASSLGTSGDTGELFF.

Remarks on this clone: Germline and junction disagree at one end, which may indicate a read error. CDR3 protein: CASSPTGLAPPDF. CDR3 DNA sequence: TGTGCCAGCTCACCGACAGGTCTAGCTCCCCCGGACTTC. The rearrangement uses TRBV18 and TRBJ2-7, with D maybe TRBD1 (6 bases). From germline, CDR1 is KGHSH and CDR2 LQKENI. The CDR3 sequence is 13 residues long.

The V and J genes are TRBV18 and TRBJ1-4; 8 positions agree with TRBD1. The germline CDR1 and CDR2 sequences are KGHSH and LQKENI. V dropped 3 bases and J dropped 7; count of bases not matched to a gene: 1. This CDR3 spans 13 amino acids. This CDR3 is CASSPGTGEKLFF. CDR3 coding DNA: TGTGCCAGCTCACCCGGGACAGGTGAAAAACTGTTTTTT.

The chain is built from TRBV7-2 and TRBJ2-5; 7 positions agree with TRBD1. The CDR3 runs to 15 residues. In germline, CDR1 is SGHTA, CDR2 FQGNSA. V shed 1 base and J 8 bases; nucleotides not matched to a gene: 10. CDR3 bases: TGTGCCAGCAGCTTAGGTGGGACAGCCACCCTAACCCAGTACTTC. This encodes CASSLGGTATLTQYF.

V usage is TRBV29-1 and J usage is TRBJ2-7; D uncertain. Germline CDR1 SQVTM, CDR2 ANQGSEA. This CDR3 contains 14 residues. The V end lost 6 bases, the J end lost 1 base, and 16 bases lay between the germline ends. The CDR3: CSVTRSLASYEQYF. The CDR3 DNA reads as TGCAGCGTGACGCGGTCGTTGGCTTCCTACGAGCAGTACTTC.

The CDR3 is CASSSPGGGPDTQYF. In DNA, the CDR3 is TGTGCCAGCAGTTCCCCTGGCGGGGGCCCAGATACGCAGTATTTT. The V call is TRBV11-2, the J call TRBJ2-3; possibly TRBD2 for D (7 bases). The germline V gene encodes CDR1 SGHAT and CDR2 FQNNGV. There are 15 residues in the CDR3. The V gene lost 6 bases and the J gene lost 4 bases, with 17 bases spanning the gap.

This chain joins TRBV19 and TRBJ2-3; D call uncertain. The CDR3 has 11 amino acids. Looked up from germline, CDR1 is LNHDA and CDR2 is SQIVND (reference sequence). V lost 9 bases, J lost 6 bases, and 10 bases lay in between. CDR3 region: CASKLADTQYF. CDR3 bases: TGTGCCAGCAAGCTTGCGGATACGCAGTATTTT.

By share, this clone ranks as medium-sized. V usage is TRBV5-4 and J usage is TRBJ2-5; 8 positions match TRBD1. Germline loops: CDR1 SGHNT, CDR2 YYREEE (reference sequence). V lost 0 bases to trimming and J lost 5 bases; unmatched junction nucleotides: 0. CDR3 length equals 13 residues. CDR3 region: CASSLGQGETQYF. For the CDR3, the DNA is TGTGCCAGCAGCTTGGGACAGGGGGAGACCCAGTACTTC.

The chain links TRBV9 to TRBJ1-2, with 7 nucleotides matching TRBD1. This CDR3 is built from 15 residues. J gave up 3 bases and V 4 bases, and 9 bases lay outside the gene matches. The V gene's germline CDR1 is SGDLS and CDR2 YYNGEE. The CDR3 here is CASSPTTTGDYGYTF. CDR3 sequence (DNA): TGTGCCAGCAGCCCCACGACTACAGGGGACTATGGCTACACCTTC.

The chain has TRBV12-5 and TRBJ2-3, with 7 bases fitting TRBD2. CDR1 and CDR2 (germline): LGHNT, FRNRAP. This CDR3 has 16 residues. Losses at the gene ends were 0 bases for V and 5 bases for J; bases not matched to a gene: 8. CDR3 sequence reads: CASGLVLARELDTQYF. The CDR3 region has the DNA TGTGCTAGTGGTTTGGTCCTAGCGCGGGAGTTAGATACGCAGTATTTT.

This clone was observed a handful of times. The genes are TRBV18 and TRBJ1-5; TRBD1 might be the D (6 bases). V gave up 5 bases and J gave up 6 bases, with 8 bases separating them. In germline, CDR1 is KGHSH, CDR2 LQKENI. The CDR3 totals 12 residues. CDR3 region: CASSGGGQPQHF. The CDR3 bases are TGTGCCAGCTCAGGGGGCGGTCAGCCCCAGCATTTT.

A few counts support this clone. This rearrangement joins TRBV5-5 to TRBJ1-2; 8 nucleotides align to TRBD1. Germline values: CDR1 SGHKS, CDR2 YYEKEE (reference sequence). This CDR3 spans 14 amino acids. The V segment lost 5 bases and the J segment 3 bases; nucleotides outside the gene matches: 6. CDR3: CASSPTGVDYGYTF. DNA of the CDR3: TGTGCCAGCAGTCCGACAGGGGTTGACTATGGCTACACCTTC.

The chain couples TRBV21-1 to TRBJ2-2. TRBV21-1 is a recognized pseudogene. The CDR3 has 12 amino acids. The CDR3 nucleotides are TGTGCCAGCAGCACGCACACCGGGGAGCTGTTTTTT. Translation: CASSTHTGELFF.

The CDR3 region has the DNA TGTGCCAGCAGTTACTCGCGCGATACGCAGTATTTT. Encoded protein: CASSYSRDTQYF. V usage is TRBV6-6 and J usage is TRBJ2-3; no firm D call. Between the trimmed V and J ends, which lost 0 bases and 6 bases, there was a span of 4 bases. The CDR3 extends over 12 amino acids. Germline V gives CDR1 MNHNY, CDR2 SVGAGI (reference sequence).

The V gene is TRBV5-1, the J gene TRBJ2-1; no definite D call. Germline V CDR1 and CDR2: SGHRS, YFSETQ. This CDR3 is built from 16 residues. V was shortened by 0 bases and J by 0 bases, with 10 bases between the two germline ends. CDR3 bases: TGCGCCAGCAGCTTGGTTTTGGCGGCCTCCTACAATGAGCAGTTCTTC. It encodes CASSLVLAASYNEQFF.

The chain recombines TRBV9 with TRBJ1-6; no reliable D call. The CDR3 runs to 13 residues. The V gene's germline CDR1 is SGDLS and CDR2 YYNGEE. The ends were cut back, 0 bases at V and 14 bases at J, with 12 bases in the middle. As DNA, the CDR3 is TGTGCCAGCAGCGTAGGACCGGGAACCTCCCTCCACTTT. Its protein product is CASSVGPGTSLHF. Supplemented by reference TRBV9 and TRBJ1-6, the full variable domain reads DSGVTQTPKHLITATGQRVTLRCSPRSGDLSVYWYQQSLDQGLQFLIQYYNGEERAKGNILERFSAQQFPDLHSELNLSSLELGDSALYFCASSVGPGTSLHFGNGTRLTVT.

In this sample, this clone turned up a few times. The chain employs TRBV7-9 and TRBJ2-7; 8 bases are shared with TRBD1. With V trimmed by 5 bases and J by 3 bases, 3 bases remained unmatched. Germline values: CDR1 SEHNR, CDR2 FQNEAQ (reference sequence). The CDR3 consists of 13 residues. In nucleotides, the CDR3 is TGTGCCAGCAGCCCTGACAGGGGCTACGAGCAGTACTTC. Translated, it gives CASSPDRGYEQYF.

V gene TRBV30 combines with J gene TRBJ2-1; tentatively, D is TRBD1 (6 bases). Trimming removed 3 bases from V and 0 bases from J, with 12 bases in between. The CDR3 contains 15 residues. Germline loops: CDR1 GTSNPN, CDR2 SVGIG (reference sequence). DNA of the CDR3: TGTGCCTGGAGCCGCTCGACAGGCTCCTACAATGAGCAGTTCTTC. Its translation is CAWSRSTGSYNEQFF. Variable domain in full (rest from reference TRBV30 and TRBJ2-1): SQTIHQWPATLVQPVGSPLSLECTVEGTSNPNLYWYRQAAGRGLQLLFYSVGIGQISSEVPQNLSASRPQDRQFILSSKKLLLSDSGFYLCAWSRSTGSYNEQFFGPGTRLTVL.